Reported below is one TCR beta chain. This record belongs to a study of OX40 agonist ivuxolimab in advanced cancers. V shed 4 bases and J 11 bases; nucleotides not matched to a gene: 10. The CDR3 runs 15 residues. Germline V lookup: CDR1 SGHVS, CDR2 FQNEAQ. TCRdb's table, derived via immunoSEQ multiplex PCR, lists solely in-frame clones and lacks some. Of roughly 65,000 clones listed, 85% are singletons. This rearrangement joins TRBV7-8 to TRBJ2-1; 11 bases are shared with TRBD2. Sample: CD4+ or CD8+ T cells sorted from blood, taken in a trial of the OX40 agonist ivuxolimab. This clonotype originated in an adult with an advanced solid tumor such as melanoma, head and neck, liver or kidney cancer. Here the CDR3 DNA reads TGTGCCAGCAGCTGGGGGGGACTAGCGGAACCCAAGCAGTTCTTC. Residues: CASSWGGLAEPKQFF.